A selection of T cell receptor beta chains follows, all from one sample in a study of blood T cell repertoires in COVID-19. The protocol was immunoSEQ multiplex PCR, while the TCRdb copy is restricted to in-frame clones and leaves out a portion. The sample holds roughly 40,000 clones; more than 80% are singletons and the top ten take under 0.4%. The sequencing sample was made of peripheral blood. The origin of the receptors is a man aged 45 to 65 with COVID-19, enrolled during active disease. Each CDR3 is given with its conserved first and last residue. Each record gives: D gene, clone size, J gene, V gene, CDR3 protein, CDR3 DNA. D genes are given only for firm matches. The size entry is marked missing in some rows and otherwise reads once, few, many or a size class.

d_call: TRBD1
clone_size: once
j_call: TRBJ2-7
v_call: TRBV7-9
cdr3_aa: CASAKVGDRGTYEQYF
cdr3_nt: TGTGCCAGCGCCAAGGTGGGGGACAGGGGGACCTACGAGCAGTACTTC

d_call: NA
clone_size: NA
j_call: TRBJ1-5
v_call: TRBV19
cdr3_aa: CASSADSPDQPQHF
cdr3_nt: TGTGCCAGTAGTGCGGACTCTCCTGATCAGCCCCAGCATTTT

d_call: NA
clone_size: few
j_call: TRBJ2-1
v_call: TRBV7-9
cdr3_aa: CASSSGPRRERPSYNEQFF
cdr3_nt: TGTGCCAGCAGCTCAGGTCCTCGTCGCGAGCGGCCCTCCTACAATGAGCAGTTCTTC

d_call: NA
clone_size: once
j_call: TRBJ2-1
v_call: TRBV11-2
cdr3_aa: CASSSLKPSYNEQFF
cdr3_nt: TGTGCCAGCAGCTCACTAAAGCCGTCCTACAATGAGCAGTTCTTC

d_call: NA
clone_size: NA
j_call: TRBJ2-7
v_call: TRBV5-1
cdr3_aa: CASSYTGEDEQYF
cdr3_nt: TGCGCCAGCAGCTACACAGGGGAGGACGAGCAGTACTTC

d_call: TRBD1
clone_size: NA
j_call: TRBJ2-7
v_call: TRBV5-6
cdr3_aa: CASSLAQGAYEQYF
cdr3_nt: TGTGCCAGCAGCTTGGCCCAGGGGGCCTACGAGCAGTACTTC

d_call: NA
clone_size: medium-sized
j_call: TRBJ1-1
v_call: TRBV3-1/TRBV3-2
cdr3_aa: CASSQAGRPNTEAFF
cdr3_nt: TGTGCCAGCAGCCAGGCAGGCCGGCCGAACACTGAAGCTTTCTTT

d_call: TRBD2
clone_size: NA
j_call: TRBJ2-3
v_call: TRBV27
cdr3_aa: CASSPSGGASGPDTQYF
cdr3_nt: TGTGCCAGCAGTCCCTCAGGAGGGGCTAGCGGGCCCGATACGCAGTATTTT

d_call: NA
clone_size: NA
j_call: TRBJ1-1
v_call: TRBV19
cdr3_aa: CASSSDRNTEAFF
cdr3_nt: TGTGCCAGTAGTTCTGACAGGAACACTGAAGCTTTCTTT

d_call: TRBD1
clone_size: NA
j_call: TRBJ2-6
v_call: TRBV10-2
cdr3_aa: CASSDLGQAADSGANVLTF
cdr3_nt: TGCGCCAGCAGTGACCTAGGACAGGCTGCGGACTCTGGGGCCAACGTCCTGACTTTC

d_call: NA
clone_size: NA
j_call: TRBJ1-2
v_call: TRBV6-5
cdr3_aa: CASTLFQGNYGYTF
cdr3_nt: TGTGCCAGCACATTATTCCAGGGCAACTATGGCTACACCTTC

d_call: TRBD1
clone_size: NA
j_call: TRBJ1-4
v_call: TRBV3-1/TRBV3-2
cdr3_aa: CASSPALTGINEKLFF
cdr3_nt: TGTGCCAGCAGCCCGGCACTGACAGGGATTAATGAAAAACTGTTTTTT

d_call: TRBD2
clone_size: NA
j_call: TRBJ2-1
v_call: TRBV20-1
cdr3_aa: CSASGTGTSGSWFF
cdr3_nt: TGCAGTGCTAGTGGGACCGGGACTAGCGGGAGTTGGTTCTTC

d_call: NA
clone_size: NA
j_call: TRBJ1-5
v_call: TRBV2
cdr3_aa: CASRVEPEEIYSNQPQHF
cdr3_nt: TGTGCCAGCAGGGTAGAACCCGAGGAAATTTATAGCAATCAGCCCCAGCATTTT

d_call: TRBD2
clone_size: NA
j_call: TRBJ2-1
v_call: TRBV5-1
cdr3_aa: CASSLRWGRDNEQFF
cdr3_nt: TGCGCCAGCAGCTTGCGGTGGGGGAGGGACAATGAGCAGTTCTTC

d_call: TRBD1
clone_size: NA
j_call: TRBJ1-4
v_call: TRBV6-6
cdr3_aa: CAIKQRDSNEKLFF
cdr3_nt: TGTGCCATCAAACAACGGGACAGCAATGAAAAACTGTTTTTT

d_call: NA
clone_size: NA
j_call: TRBJ2-7
v_call: TRBV5-1
cdr3_aa: CASSPLGGTYEQYF
cdr3_nt: TGCGCCAGCAGCCCCCTAGGCGGTACCTACGAGCAGTACTTC

d_call: NA
clone_size: NA
j_call: TRBJ2-2
v_call: TRBV11-3
cdr3_aa: CASSLIGGNTGELFF
cdr3_nt: TGTGCCAGCAGCTTGATAGGCGGGAACACCGGGGAGCTGTTTTTT

d_call: NA
clone_size: NA
j_call: TRBJ2-5
v_call: TRBV29-1
cdr3_aa: CSVLGGETQYF
cdr3_nt: TGCAGCGTCCTTGGCGGGGAGACCCAGTACTTC

d_call: TRBD2
clone_size: NA
j_call: TRBJ2-3
v_call: TRBV3-1/TRBV3-2
cdr3_aa: CASSSTAGGLFNTQYF
cdr3_nt: TGTGCCAGCAGCTCCACAGCGGGAGGGTTGTTCAATACGCAGTATTTT